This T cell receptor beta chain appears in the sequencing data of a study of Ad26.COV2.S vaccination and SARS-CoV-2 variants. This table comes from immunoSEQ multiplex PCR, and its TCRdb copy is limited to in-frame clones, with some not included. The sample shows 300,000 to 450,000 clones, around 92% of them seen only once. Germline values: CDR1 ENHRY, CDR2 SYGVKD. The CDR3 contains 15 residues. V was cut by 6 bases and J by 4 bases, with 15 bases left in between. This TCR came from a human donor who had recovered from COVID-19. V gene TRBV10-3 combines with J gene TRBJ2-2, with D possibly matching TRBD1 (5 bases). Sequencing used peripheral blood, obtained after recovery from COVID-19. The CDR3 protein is CAIRETETPTGELFF. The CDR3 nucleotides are TGTGCCATCAGGGAGACAGAAACTCCCACCGGGGAGCTGTTTTTT.